One sample yielded the 23 T cell receptor beta chains listed below, sequenced in a study of cytomegalovirus exposure and HLA in healthy donors. The PCR employed 60 Vbeta primers together with 13 Jbeta primers. TCRdb keeps only in-frame clones here, not all; method: immunoSEQ multiplex PCR. The sample yields over 120,000 clones, 75% to 90% seen once. Material: PBMCs. Receptors originate from a woman in her 30s in good health and CMV-seronegative.

This chain connects TRBV7-2 to TRBJ2-7; weak D call: TRBD2 (6 bases). Trimming left V 8 bases short and J 2 bases short, with 13 bases between. Germline V CDR1 and CDR2: SGHTA, FQGNSA. This CDR3 has 13 residues. CDR3 coding DNA: TGTGCCAGCGCTGCGGGGAATACCTACGAGCAGTACTTC. It translates to CASAAGNTYEQYF.

This clone has a single count. V is TRBV5-1 and J is TRBJ2-7, with D perhaps matching TRBD1 (5 bases). Germline loops: CDR1 SGHRS, CDR2 YFSETQ. The germline V and J ends were trimmed by 3 bases and 3 bases, with 16 bases remaining between them. The CDR3 spans 15 residues. CDR3 in amino acids: CASSSTGETGYEQYF. The CDR3 DNA sequence: TGCGCCAGCAGCTCTACAGGAGAGACGGGCTACGAGCAGTACTTC.

This clone was found a few times. The chain recombines TRBV2 with TRBJ1-4; no definite D call. The length of the CDR3 is 13 residues. The V gene's germline CDR1 is SNHLY and CDR2 FYNNEI. Trimming cost V 1 base and J 6 bases, with 6 bases left between them. The CDR3 region has the DNA TGTGCCAGCAGTGAAGTCCGGGATGAAAAACTGTTTTTT. This sequence encodes CASSEVRDEKLFF.

The chain is built from TRBV10-3 and TRBJ2-7, with 10 bases that match TRBD1. Germline trimming cut 10 bases from V and 2 bases from J; bases unmatched to any gene: 5. Germline values: CDR1 ENHRY, CDR2 SYGVKD. CDR3 length: 13 amino acids. For the CDR3, the DNA is TGTGCCAGCGGTGACAGGGGGCCCTACGAGCAGTACTTC. This encodes CASGDRGPYEQYF.

The chain employs TRBV9 and TRBJ2-6; 9 positions agree with TRBD1. The J segment lost 3 bases and the V segment lost 6 bases, leaving 7 bases of the junction unmatched. This CDR3 contains 16 residues. Germline values: CDR1 SGDLS, CDR2 YYNGEE. The CDR3 is CASTRTGVDGANVLTF. The CDR3 DNA follows: TGTGCCAGCACGCGGACAGGGGTGGATGGGGCCAACGTCCTGACTTTC.

V and J are TRBV30 and TRBJ1-1; D is unresolved. Per germline, CDR1 GTSNPN and CDR2 SVGIG (reference sequence). The ends were cut back, 7 bases at V and 1 base at J, with 13 bases in the middle. The CDR3 has 13 residues. CDR3 DNA: TGTGCCTACTACGAGGAGGCGAACACTGAAGCTTTCTTT. Translated: CAYYEEANTEAFF.

The V and J genes are TRBV28 and TRBJ2-2; D might be TRBD1 (6 bases). The CDR3 covers 19 residues. The V end lost 4 bases, the J end lost 0 bases, and 21 bases lay between the germline ends. From germline, CDR1 is MDHEN and CDR2 SYDVKM. The DNA for the CDR3 is TGTGCCAGCAGTTCTCGTTTGGGTCTACGGGACACGAACACCGGGGAGCTGTTTTTT. It yields the protein CASSSRLGLRDTNTGELFF.

The rearrangement joins TRBV2 to TRBJ2-7, with TRBD2 as a possible D gene (5 bases). Trimming shortened V by 7 bases and J by 4 bases, and 14 bases separated the two germline ends. Germline loops: CDR1 SNHLY, CDR2 FYNNEI. The CDR3 totals 13 residues. CDR3 amino acids: CASTTRTDYEQYF. CDR3 in DNA: TGTGCCAGCACAACGCGGACTGATTACGAGCAGTACTTC.

This clone has only a few counts. V usage is TRBV28 and J usage is TRBJ2-1; 9 bases fit TRBD2. The germline CDR1 and CDR2 sequences are MDHEN and SYDVKM. CDR3 size: 14 residues. J was trimmed by 8 bases and V by 4 bases; bases with no gene match: 6. The DNA of the CDR3 is TGTGCCAGCAGTTACTCTAGCGGGGCCCATGAGCAGTTCTTC. This codes for CASSYSSGAHEQFF.

This clone was found once. The J gene is TRBJ2-1, the V gene TRBV5-8; a weak D match, TRBD1 (5 bases). This CDR3 comprises 15 residues. Trimming cost V 0 bases and J 2 bases, with 9 bases left between them. The V gene's germline CDR1 is SGHTS and CDR2 YDEGEE. CDR3 sequence: CASSLAGSAYNEQFF. CDR3 coding DNA: TGTGCCAGCAGCTTGGCAGGGTCTGCCTACAATGAGCAGTTCTTC.

This clone has more than one count but fewer than ten. This chain links TRBV6-6 with TRBJ1-4; D not certain. Germline V gives CDR1 MNHNY, CDR2 SVGAGI (reference sequence). The CDR3 loop spans 14 amino acids. V gave up 6 bases and J gave up 7 bases, with 15 bases separating them. CDR3 in amino acids: CASSATRNFEKLFF. DNA for the CDR3: TGTGCCAGCAGCGCTACCAGGAATTTTGAAAAACTGTTTTTT.

The genes are TRBV30 and TRBJ2-1, with 10 bases identical to TRBD2. Germline trimming cut 3 bases from V and 0 bases from J; bases unmatched to any gene: 8. The CDR3 sequence is 17 residues long. Per the germline V gene, CDR1 is GTSNPN and CDR2 is SVGIG (reference sequence). The CDR3: CAWRRLAGLRSYNEQFF. In nucleotides, the CDR3 is TGTGCCTGGAGGCGACTAGCGGGTCTCCGCTCCTACAATGAGCAGTTCTTC.

CDR3 loop: CASRKDRGDTEAFF. In nucleotides, the CDR3 is TGTGCCAGCAGGAAGGACAGAGGGGACACTGAAGCTTTCTTT. The chain employs TRBV6-5 and TRBJ1-1; maybe TRBD1 (6 bases). V was clipped by 6 bases and J by 3 bases, with 14 bases between them. Germline values: CDR1 MNHEY, CDR2 SVGAGI. The CDR3 sequence is 14 residues long.

This clone showed up just a few times. The J gene is TRBJ1-2, the V gene TRBV9; D is unresolved. Germline lookup yields CDR1 SGDLS and CDR2 YYNGEE. The CDR3 loop spans 17 amino acids. V gave up 0 bases and J gave up 5 bases, with 20 bases separating them. This CDR3 is CASSVDSGQNGVYGYTF. The DNA for the CDR3 is TGTGCCAGCAGCGTAGACTCCGGGCAAAACGGGGTTTATGGCTACACCTTC.

The chain carries TRBV28 and TRBJ1-5; 8 positions match TRBD1. This CDR3 is built from 14 residues. Germline loops: CDR1 MDHEN, CDR2 SYDVKM. V was pared by 5 bases and J by 6 bases, with 6 bases of the junction left unmatched. The CDR3 loop is CASSEDRVGQPQHF. The CDR3 region has the DNA TGTGCCAGCAGTGAGGACAGGGTGGGTCAGCCCCAGCATTTT.

This chain connects TRBV5-5 to TRBJ2-2, with D possibly TRBD1 on 6 matching bases. V gave up 4 bases and J gave up 6 bases, with 16 bases separating them. The CDR3 runs 15 residues. In germline, CDR1 is SGHKS, CDR2 YYEKEE (reference sequence). In DNA, the CDR3 is TGTGCCAGCAGCCCAATTGGGGGCGACGCCGGGGAGCTGTTTTTT. Translated: CASSPIGGDAGELFF.

V gene TRBV19 combines with J gene TRBJ2-1; TRBD1 agrees at 8 bases. CDR3 size: 22 residues. The V and J ends lost 3 bases and 6 bases, in that order; junction bases with no gene match: 28. The germline CDR1 and CDR2 sequences are LNHDA and SQIVND (reference sequence). CDR3 DNA: TGTGCCAGTAGTATCTATGGCTGGGGTTGGGCAGGGGGCGCGGGTACGCCCAATGAGCAGTTCTTC. This encodes CASSIYGWGWAGGAGTPNEQFF.

The chain uses TRBV4-3 and TRBJ1-1; D might be TRBD1 (6 bases). V lost 0 bases and J 3 bases, leaving 8 bases between the germline ends. CDR1 and CDR2 from the germline V gene are LGHNA and YSLEER. The CDR3 length is 14 residues. The chain's CDR3 is CASSQEDSDTEAFF. CDR3 in DNA: TGCGCCAGCAGCCAAGAGGACAGTGACACTGAAGCTTTCTTT.

V gene TRBV20-1 combines with J gene TRBJ1-1, with a possible D match to TRBD1 (5 bases). Germline CDR1 is DFQATT and CDR2 is SNEGSKA (reference sequence). This CDR3 comprises 11 residues. The CDR3 reads CRTTENTEAFF. CDR3 nucleotide sequence: TGCAGGACGACAGAGAACACTGAAGCTTTCTTT.

The chain couples TRBV5-4 to TRBJ2-1; TRBD2 might be the D (6 bases). Trimming took 0 bases from V and 5 from J, leaving 9 bases between them. Germline loops: CDR1 SGHNT, CDR2 YYREEE (reference sequence). The CDR3 sequence is 14 residues long. CDR3 bases: TGTGCCAGCAGCTTGGCACTAGCACACAATGAGCAGTTCTTC. Its translation: CASSLALAHNEQFF.

J is TRBJ1-6 and V is TRBV5-5, with D unresolved. Germline CDR1 and CDR2: SGHKS and YYEKEE (reference sequence). With 1 base removed from V and 8 bases from J, the gap between germline ends came to 7 bases. The CDR3 loop spans 13 amino acids. CDR3 nucleotide sequence: TGTGCCAGCAGCTTGTGGGCGTATTCACCCCTCCACTTT. Its translation is CASSLWAYSPLHF.

This chain links TRBV7-9 with TRBJ1-6; possibly TRBD1 for D (5 bases). This CDR3 has 16 residues. The V end was cut by 7 bases, the J end by 0 bases, with 13 bases between. Germline V lookup: CDR1 SEHNR, CDR2 FQNEAQ (reference sequence). The DNA of the CDR3 is TGTGCCAGCACCCTGGGGGGGAGCTCCTATAATTCACCCCTCCACTTT. This gives the protein CASTLGGSSYNSPLHF. The entire variable domain, with the rest obtained from reference TRBV7-9 and TRBJ1-6, is as follows: DTGVSQNPRHKITKRGQNVTFRCDPISEHNRLYWYRQTLGQGPEFLTYFQNEAQLEKSRLLSDRFSAERPKGSFSTLEIQRTEQGDSAMYLCASTLGGSSYNSPLHFGNGTRLTVT.

CDR3 loop: CASSGGSNQPQHF. The CDR3 DNA follows: TGCGCCAGCAGCGGGGGGAGCAATCAGCCCCAGCATTTT. J is TRBJ1-5 and V is TRBV5-1; D may be TRBD1 (5 bases). Trimming cost V 4 bases and J 1 base, with 6 bases left between them. The V gene's germline CDR1 is SGHRS and CDR2 YFSETQ. The CDR3 is made up of 13 amino acids. Using reference TRBV5-1 and TRBJ1-5 for the parts outside the CDR3, the full variable domain is KAGVTQTPRYLIKTRGQQVTLSCSPISGHRSVSWYQQTPGQGLQFLFEYFSETQRNKGNFPGRFSGRQFSNSRSEMNVSTLELGDSALYLCASSGGSNQPQHFGDGTRLSIL.